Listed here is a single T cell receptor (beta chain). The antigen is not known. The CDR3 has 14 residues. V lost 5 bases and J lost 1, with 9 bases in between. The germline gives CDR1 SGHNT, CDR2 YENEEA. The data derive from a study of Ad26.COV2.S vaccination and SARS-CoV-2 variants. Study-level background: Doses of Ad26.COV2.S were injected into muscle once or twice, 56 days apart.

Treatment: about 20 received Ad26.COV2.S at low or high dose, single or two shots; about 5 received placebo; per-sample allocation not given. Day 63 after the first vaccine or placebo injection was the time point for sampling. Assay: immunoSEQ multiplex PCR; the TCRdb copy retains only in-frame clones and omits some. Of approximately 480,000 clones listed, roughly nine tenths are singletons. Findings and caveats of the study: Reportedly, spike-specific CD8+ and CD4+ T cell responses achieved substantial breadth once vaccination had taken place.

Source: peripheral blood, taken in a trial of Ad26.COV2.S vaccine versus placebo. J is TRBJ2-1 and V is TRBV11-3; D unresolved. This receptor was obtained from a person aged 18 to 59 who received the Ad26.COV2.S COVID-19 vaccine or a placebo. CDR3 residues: CASSPMSSYNEQFF. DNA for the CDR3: TGTGCCAGCAGCCCGATGTCTTCCTACAATGAGCAGTTCTTC.